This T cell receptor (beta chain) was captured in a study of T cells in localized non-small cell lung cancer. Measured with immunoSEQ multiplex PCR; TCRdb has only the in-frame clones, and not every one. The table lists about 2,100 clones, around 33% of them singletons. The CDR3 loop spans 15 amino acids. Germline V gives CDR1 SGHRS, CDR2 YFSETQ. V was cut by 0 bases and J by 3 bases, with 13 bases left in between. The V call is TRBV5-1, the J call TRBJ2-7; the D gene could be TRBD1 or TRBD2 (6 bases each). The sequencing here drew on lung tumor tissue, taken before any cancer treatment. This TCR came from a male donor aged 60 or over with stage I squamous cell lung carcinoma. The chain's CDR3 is CASSLAGGGLYEQYF. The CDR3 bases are TGCGCCAGCAGCTTGGCCGGAGGGGGACTCTACGAGCAGTACTTC.